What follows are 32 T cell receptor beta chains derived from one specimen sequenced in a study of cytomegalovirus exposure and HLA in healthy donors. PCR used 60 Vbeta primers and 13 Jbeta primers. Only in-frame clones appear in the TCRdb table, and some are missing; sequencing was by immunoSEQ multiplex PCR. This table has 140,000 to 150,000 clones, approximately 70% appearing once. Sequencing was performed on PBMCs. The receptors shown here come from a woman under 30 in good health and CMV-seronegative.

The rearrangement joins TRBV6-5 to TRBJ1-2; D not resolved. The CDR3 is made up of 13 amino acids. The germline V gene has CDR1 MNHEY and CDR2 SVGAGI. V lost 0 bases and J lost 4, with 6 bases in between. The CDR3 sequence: CASSYSTVYGYTF. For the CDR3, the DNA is TGTGCCAGCAGTTACTCCACGGTCTATGGCTACACCTTC.

In DNA, the CDR3 is TGCGCCAGCAGCTACGACTGGAACACTGAAGCTTTCTTT. Protein sequence: CASSYDWNTEAFF. The rearrangement uses TRBV5-1 and TRBJ1-1; D gene unclear. The CDR3 has 13 residues. Trimming pared 3 bases from V and 1 base from J, leaving 7 bases between. The germline gives CDR1 SGHRS, CDR2 YFSETQ.

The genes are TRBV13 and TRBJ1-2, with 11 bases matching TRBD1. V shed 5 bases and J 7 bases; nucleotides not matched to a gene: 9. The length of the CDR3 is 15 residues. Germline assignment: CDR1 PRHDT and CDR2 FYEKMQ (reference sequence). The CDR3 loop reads CASSAPGQGVSGYTF. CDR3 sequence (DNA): TGTGCCAGCAGCGCCCCGGGACAGGGGGTTTCTGGCTACACCTTC.

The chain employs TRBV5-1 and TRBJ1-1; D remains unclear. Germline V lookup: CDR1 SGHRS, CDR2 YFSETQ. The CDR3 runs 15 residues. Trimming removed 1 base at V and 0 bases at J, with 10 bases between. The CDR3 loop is CASSLTVPMNTEAFF. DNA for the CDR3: TGCGCCAGCAGCTTGACAGTCCCTATGAACACTGAAGCTTTCTTT.

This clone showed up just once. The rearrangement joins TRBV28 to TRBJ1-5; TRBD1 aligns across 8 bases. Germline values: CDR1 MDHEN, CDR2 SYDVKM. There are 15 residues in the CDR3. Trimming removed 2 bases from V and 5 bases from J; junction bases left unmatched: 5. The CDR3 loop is CASSLGDRGDQPQHF. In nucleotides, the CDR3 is TGTGCCAGCAGTTTAGGAGACAGGGGAGATCAGCCCCAGCATTTT.

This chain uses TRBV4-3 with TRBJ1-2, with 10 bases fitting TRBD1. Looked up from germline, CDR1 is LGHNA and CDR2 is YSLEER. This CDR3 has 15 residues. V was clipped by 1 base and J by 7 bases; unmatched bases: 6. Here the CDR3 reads CASSQADRGTLGYTF. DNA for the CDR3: TGCGCCAGCAGCCAAGCGGACAGGGGGACTCTTGGCTACACCTTC.

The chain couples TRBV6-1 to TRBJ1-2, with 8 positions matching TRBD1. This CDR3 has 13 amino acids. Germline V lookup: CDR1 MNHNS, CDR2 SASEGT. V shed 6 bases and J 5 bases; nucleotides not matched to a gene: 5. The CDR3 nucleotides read TGTGCCAGCAGGAGCGGACAGGGATATGGCTACACCTTC. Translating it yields CASRSGQGYGYTF.

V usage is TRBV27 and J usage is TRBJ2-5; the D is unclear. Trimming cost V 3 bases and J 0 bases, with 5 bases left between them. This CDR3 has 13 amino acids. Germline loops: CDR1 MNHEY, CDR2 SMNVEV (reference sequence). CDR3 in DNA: TGTGCCAGCAGTTTCTCGTACCAAGAGACCCAGTACTTC. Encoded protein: CASSFSYQETQYF.

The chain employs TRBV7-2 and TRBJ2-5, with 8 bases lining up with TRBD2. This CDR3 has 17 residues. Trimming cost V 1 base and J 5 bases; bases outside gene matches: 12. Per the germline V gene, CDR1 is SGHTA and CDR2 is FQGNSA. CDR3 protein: CASSLGGLAGPRETQYF. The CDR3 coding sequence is TGTGCCAGCAGCTTAGGAGGGTTAGCGGGGCCAAGGGAGACCCAGTACTTC.

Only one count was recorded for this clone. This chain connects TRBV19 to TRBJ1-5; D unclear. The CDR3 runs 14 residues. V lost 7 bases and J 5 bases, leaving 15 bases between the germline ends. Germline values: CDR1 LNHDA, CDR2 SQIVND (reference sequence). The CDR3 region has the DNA TGTGCCAGTACTGGGATCACCGGGGATCAGCCCCAGCATTTT. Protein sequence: CASTGITGDQPQHF.

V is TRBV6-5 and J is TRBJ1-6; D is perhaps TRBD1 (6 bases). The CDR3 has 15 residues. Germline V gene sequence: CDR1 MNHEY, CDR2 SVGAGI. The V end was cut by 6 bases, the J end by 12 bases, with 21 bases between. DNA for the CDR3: TGTGCCAGCAGAAAACGACAGGCCCTTTGGGAACCCCTCCACTTT. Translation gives CASRKRQALWEPLHF.

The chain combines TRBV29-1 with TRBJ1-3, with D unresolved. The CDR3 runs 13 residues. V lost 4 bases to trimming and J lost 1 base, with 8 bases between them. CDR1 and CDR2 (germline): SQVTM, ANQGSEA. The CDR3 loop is CSVGLLSGNTIYF. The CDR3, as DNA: TGCAGCGTTGGTTTGCTATCTGGAAACACCATATATTTT.

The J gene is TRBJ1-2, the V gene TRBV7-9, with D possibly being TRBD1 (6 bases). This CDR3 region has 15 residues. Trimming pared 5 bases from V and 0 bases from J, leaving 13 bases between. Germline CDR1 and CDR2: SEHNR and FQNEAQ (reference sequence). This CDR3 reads CASSERQVSNYGYTF. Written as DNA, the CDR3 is TGTGCCAGCAGCGAAAGACAGGTCTCTAACTATGGCTACACCTTC.

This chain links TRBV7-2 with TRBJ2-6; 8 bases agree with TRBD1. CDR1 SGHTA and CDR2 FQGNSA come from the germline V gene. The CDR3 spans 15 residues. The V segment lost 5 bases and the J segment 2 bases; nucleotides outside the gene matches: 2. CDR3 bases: TGTGCCAGCAGCCCGGACAGGGCTGGGGCCAACGTCCTGACTTTC. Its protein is CASSPDRAGANVLTF.

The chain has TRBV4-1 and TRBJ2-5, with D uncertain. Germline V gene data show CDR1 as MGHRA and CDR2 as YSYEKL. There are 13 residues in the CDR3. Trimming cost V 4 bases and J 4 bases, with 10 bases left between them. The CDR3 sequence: CASSRGLLETQYF. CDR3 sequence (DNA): TGCGCCAGCAGCCGAGGCCTTCTAGAGACCCAGTACTTC.

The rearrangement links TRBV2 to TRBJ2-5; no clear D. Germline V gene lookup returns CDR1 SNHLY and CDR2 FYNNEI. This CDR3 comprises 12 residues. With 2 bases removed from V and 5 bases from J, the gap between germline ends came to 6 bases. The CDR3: CASSERRETQYF. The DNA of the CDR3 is TGTGCCAGCAGTGAACGGCGGGAGACCCAGTACTTC. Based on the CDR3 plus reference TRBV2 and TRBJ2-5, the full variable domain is EPEVTQTPSHQVTQMGQEVILRCVPISNHLYFYWYRQILGQKVEFLVSFYNNEISEKSEIFDDQFSVERPDGSNFTLKIRSTKLEDSAMYFCASSERRETQYFGPGTRLLVL.

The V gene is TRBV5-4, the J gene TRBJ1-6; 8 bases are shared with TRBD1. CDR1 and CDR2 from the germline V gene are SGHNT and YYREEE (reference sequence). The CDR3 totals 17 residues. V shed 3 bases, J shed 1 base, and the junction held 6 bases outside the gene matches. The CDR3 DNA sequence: TGTGCCAGCAGCTCGGGACAGGACAGGTCCTATAATTCACCCCTCCACTTT. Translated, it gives CASSSGQDRSYNSPLHF. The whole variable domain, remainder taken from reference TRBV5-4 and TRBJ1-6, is ETGVTQSPTHLIKTRGQQVTLRCSSQSGHNTVSWYQQALGQGPQFIFQYYREEENGRGNFPPRFSGLQFPNYSSELNVNALELDDSALYLCASSSGQDRSYNSPLHFGNGTRLTVT.

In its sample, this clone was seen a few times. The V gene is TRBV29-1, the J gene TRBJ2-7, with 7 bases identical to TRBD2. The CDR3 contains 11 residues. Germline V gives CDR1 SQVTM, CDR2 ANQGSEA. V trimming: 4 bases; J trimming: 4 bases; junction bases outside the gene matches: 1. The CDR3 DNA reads TGCAGCGTTGGGGAGGGTTACGAGCAGTACTTC. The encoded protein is CSVGEGYEQYF.

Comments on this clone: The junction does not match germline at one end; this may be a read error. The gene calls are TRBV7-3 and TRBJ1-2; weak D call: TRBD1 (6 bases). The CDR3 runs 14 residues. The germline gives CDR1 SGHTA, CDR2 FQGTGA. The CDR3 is CASSVTGTTYGYTF. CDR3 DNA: TGTGCCAGCAGCGTAACCGGGACAACCTATGGCTACACCTTC.

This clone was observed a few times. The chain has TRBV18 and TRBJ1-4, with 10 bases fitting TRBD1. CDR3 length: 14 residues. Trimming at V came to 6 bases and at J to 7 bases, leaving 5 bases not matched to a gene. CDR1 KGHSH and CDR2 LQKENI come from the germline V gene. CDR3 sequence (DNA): TGTGCCAGCTCGCACCGGGACAGGGGTGAAAAACTGTTTTTT. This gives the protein CASSHRDRGEKLFF.

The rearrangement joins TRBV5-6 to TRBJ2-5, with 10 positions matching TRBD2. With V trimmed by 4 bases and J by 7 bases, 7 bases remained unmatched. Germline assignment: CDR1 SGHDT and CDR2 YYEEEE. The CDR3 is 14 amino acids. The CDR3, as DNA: TGTGCCAGCAGCCCACTAGCGGGAACATTGACCCAGTACTTC. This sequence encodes CASSPLAGTLTQYF.

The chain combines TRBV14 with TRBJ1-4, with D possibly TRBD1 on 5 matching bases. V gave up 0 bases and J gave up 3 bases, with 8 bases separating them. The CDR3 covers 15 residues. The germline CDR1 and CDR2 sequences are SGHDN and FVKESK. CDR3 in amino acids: CASSQDTRANEKLFF. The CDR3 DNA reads TGTGCCAGCAGCCAAGATACCAGGGCTAATGAAAAACTGTTTTTT.

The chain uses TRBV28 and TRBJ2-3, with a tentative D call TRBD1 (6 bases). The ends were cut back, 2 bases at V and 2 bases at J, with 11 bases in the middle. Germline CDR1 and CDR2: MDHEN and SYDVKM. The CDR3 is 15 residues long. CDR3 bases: TGTGCCAGCAGTTTACAGGACAGCTACACAGATACGCAGTATTTT. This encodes CASSLQDSYTDTQYF.

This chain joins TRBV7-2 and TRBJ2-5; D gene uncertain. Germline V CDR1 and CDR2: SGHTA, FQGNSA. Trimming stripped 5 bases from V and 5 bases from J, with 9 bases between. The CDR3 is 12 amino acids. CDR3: CASSEQPETQYF. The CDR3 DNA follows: TGTGCCAGCAGCGAACAGCCGGAGACCCAGTACTTC.

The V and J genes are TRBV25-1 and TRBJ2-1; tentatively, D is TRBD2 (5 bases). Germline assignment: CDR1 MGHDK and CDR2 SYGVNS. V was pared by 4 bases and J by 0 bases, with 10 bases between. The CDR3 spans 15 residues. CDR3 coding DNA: TGTGCCAGCAGTGTCGGACTCTACTCCTACAATGAGCAGTTCTTC. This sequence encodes CASSVGLYSYNEQFF. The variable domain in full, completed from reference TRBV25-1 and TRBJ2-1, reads EADIYQTPRYLVIGTGKKITLECSQTMGHDKMYWYQQDPGMELHLIHYSYGVNSTEKGDLSSESTVSRIRTEHFPLTLESARPSHTSQYLCASSVGLYSYNEQFFGPGTRLTVL.

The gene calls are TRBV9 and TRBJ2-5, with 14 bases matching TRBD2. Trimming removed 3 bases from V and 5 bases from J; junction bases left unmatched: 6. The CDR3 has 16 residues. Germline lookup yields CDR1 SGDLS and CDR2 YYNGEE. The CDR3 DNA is TGTGCCAGCAGCGCCGGGACTAGCGGGGGCGGGGAGACCCAGTACTTC. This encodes CASSAGTSGGGETQYF.

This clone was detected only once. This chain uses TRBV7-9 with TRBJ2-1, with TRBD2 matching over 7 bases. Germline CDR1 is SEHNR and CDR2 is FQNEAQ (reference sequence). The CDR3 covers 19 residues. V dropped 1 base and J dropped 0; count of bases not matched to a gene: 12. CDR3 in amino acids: CASSLVLGKAGSSYNEQFF. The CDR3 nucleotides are TGTGCCAGCAGCTTAGTGTTGGGAAAAGCGGGATCCTCCTACAATGAGCAGTTCTTC.

This CDR3 is CASSSGQAVIYNEQFF. DNA for the CDR3: TGTGCCAGCAGCTCGGGACAGGCGGTTATTTACAATGAGCAGTTCTTC. The chain uses TRBV7-9 and TRBJ2-1, with 8 bases fitting TRBD1. From germline, CDR1 is SEHNR and CDR2 FQNEAQ (reference sequence). The V and J ends lost 4 bases and 4 bases, in that order; junction bases with no gene match: 9. The CDR3 is made up of 16 amino acids.

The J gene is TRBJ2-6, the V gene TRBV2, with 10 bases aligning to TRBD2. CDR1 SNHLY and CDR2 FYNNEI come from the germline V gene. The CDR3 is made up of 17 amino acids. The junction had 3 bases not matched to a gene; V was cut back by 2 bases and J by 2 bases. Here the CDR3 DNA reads TGTGCCAGCAGTGAATGGCTAGCGGGGGCTGGGGCCAACGTCCTGACTTTC. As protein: CASSEWLAGAGANVLTF. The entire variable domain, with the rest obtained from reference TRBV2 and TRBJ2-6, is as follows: EPEVTQTPSHQVTQMGQEVILRCVPISNHLYFYWYRQILGQKVEFLVSFYNNEISEKSEIFDDQFSVERPDGSNFTLKIRSTKLEDSAMYFCASSEWLAGAGANVLTFGAGSRLTVL.

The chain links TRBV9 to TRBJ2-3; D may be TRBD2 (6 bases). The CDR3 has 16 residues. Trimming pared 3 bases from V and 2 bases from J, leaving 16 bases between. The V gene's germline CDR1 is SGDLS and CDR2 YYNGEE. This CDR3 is CASSAATTRYTDTQYF. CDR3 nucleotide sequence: TGTGCCAGCAGCGCCGCGACGACTAGATACACAGATACGCAGTATTTT.

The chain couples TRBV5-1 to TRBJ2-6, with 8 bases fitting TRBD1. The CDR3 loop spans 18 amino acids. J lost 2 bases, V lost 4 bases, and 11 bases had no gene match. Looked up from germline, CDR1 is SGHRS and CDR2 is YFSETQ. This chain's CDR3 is CASSLSPGGAAGANVLTF. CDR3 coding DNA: TGCGCCAGCAGCCTTTCACCAGGGGGCGCAGCTGGGGCCAACGTCCTGACTTTC.

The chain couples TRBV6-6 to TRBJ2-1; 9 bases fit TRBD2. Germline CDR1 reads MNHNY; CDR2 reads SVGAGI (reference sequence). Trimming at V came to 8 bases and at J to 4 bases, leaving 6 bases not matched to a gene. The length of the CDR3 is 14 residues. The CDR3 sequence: CASGGGAQYNEQFF. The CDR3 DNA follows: TGTGCCAGCGGCGGGGGGGCCCAATACAATGAGCAGTTCTTC.